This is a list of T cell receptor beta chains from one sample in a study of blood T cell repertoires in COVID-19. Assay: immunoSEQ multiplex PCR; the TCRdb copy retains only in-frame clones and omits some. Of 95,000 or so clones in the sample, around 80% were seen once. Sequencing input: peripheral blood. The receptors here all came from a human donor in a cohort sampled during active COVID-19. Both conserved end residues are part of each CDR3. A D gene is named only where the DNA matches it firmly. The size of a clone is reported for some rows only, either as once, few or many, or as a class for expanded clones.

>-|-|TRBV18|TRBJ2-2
TGTGCCAGCTCACTTCAGGCGAACACCGGGGAGCTGTTTTTT
CASSLQANTGELFF
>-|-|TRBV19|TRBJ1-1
TGTGCCAGTAGTGGAGGGATCATGAACACTGAAGCTTTCTTT
CASSGGIMNTEAFF
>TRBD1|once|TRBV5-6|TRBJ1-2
TGTGCCAGCAGGTTTCGGACAGGGAAAGGCTACACCTTC
CASRFRTGKGYTF
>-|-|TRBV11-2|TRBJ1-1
TGTGCCAGCAGCTCCAGACAGTATATGAACACTGAAGCTTTCTTT
CASSSRQYMNTEAFF
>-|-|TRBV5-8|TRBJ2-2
TGTGCCAGCAGCTTCCGGCAGGCTGGCGGGGAGCTGTTTTTT
CASSFRQAGGELFF
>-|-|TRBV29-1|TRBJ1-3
TGCAGCGCGGGCCCTACAGGGTTCTCTGGAAACACCATATATTTT
CSAGPTGFSGNTIYF
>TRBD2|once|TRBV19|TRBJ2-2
TGTGCCAGTACCCCGCAATACCTAGGTTCTAGCGGGGGGGACACCGGGGAGCTGTTTTTT
CASTPQYLGSSGGDTGELFF
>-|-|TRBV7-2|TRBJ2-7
TGTGCCAGCAGCCTCGGAGCCTACGAGCAGTACTTC
CASSLGAYEQYF
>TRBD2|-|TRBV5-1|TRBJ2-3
TGCGCCAGCAGCTTGGATCCCCTAGCGGGCACAGATACGCAGTATTTT
CASSLDPLAGTDTQYF
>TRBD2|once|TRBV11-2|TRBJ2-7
TGTGCCAGCAGCTTGCAGCTAGCGGGAGTCGAGCAGTACTTC
CASSLQLAGVEQYF
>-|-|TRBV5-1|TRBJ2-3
TGCGCCAGCAGCTCAGGCGCTCAAAAGGCAACAGATACGCAGTATTTT
CASSSGAQKATDTQYF
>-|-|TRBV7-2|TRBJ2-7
TGTGCCAGCAGTTTACAGGGAATCGGCTACGAGCAGTACTTC
CASSLQGIGYEQYF
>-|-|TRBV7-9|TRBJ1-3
TGTGCCAGCAGCCACCTAACAGGGCCTGACGCTGGAAACACCATATATTTT
CASSHLTGPDAGNTIYF
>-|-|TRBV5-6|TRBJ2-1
TGTGCCAGCAGCTTAGGTGCTGTGGGGAGGCAGTTCTTC
CASSLGAVGRQFF
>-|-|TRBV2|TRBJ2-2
TGTGCCAGCGGGCTCGGGGAAACGAACACCGGGGAGCTGTTTTTT
CASGLGETNTGELFF
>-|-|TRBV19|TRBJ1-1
TGTGCCAGTAGTATAGGGGGGTCGGGGGGCTACACTCATGCTTTCTTT
CASSIGGSGGYTHAFF
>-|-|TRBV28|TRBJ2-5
TGTGCCAGCAGTTTAGCAGGGGAGACCCAGTACTTC
CASSLAGETQYF
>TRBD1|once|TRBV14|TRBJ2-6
TGTGCCAGCAGCCAGGAAACAGGGGCTGGGGCCAACGTCCTGACTTTC
CASSQETGAGANVLTF
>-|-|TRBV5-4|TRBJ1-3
TGTGCCAGCAGCTTGGGTCCAACAGGGACTGGAAACACCATATATTTT
CASSLGPTGTGNTIYF
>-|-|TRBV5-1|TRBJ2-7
TGCGCCAGCAGCTTGGGACAGTCTGTCTACGAGCAGTACTTC
CASSLGQSVYEQYF
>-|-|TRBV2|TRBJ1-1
TGTGCCAGCAGAGGGGCGTTCACTGAAGCTTTCTTT
CASRGAFTEAFF
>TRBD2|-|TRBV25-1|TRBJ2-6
TGTGCCAGCAGCAGGGCGGGGGGGACAAGCTCTGGGGCCAACGTCCTGACTTTC
CASSRAGGTSSGANVLTF
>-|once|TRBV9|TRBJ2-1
TGTGCCAGCAGCGTAGATGCGGGGTATTCCTACAATGAGCAGTTCTTC
CASSVDAGYSYNEQFF
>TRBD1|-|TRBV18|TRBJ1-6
TGTGCCAGCTCCCCGACCGGGACAGGGGATTCACCCCTCCACTTT
CASSPTGTGDSPLHF